This is a list of T cell receptor beta chains from one sample in a study of shared clonotypes between healthy human individuals. TCRdb's copy holds only in-frame clones and misses some; the assay was immunoSEQ multiplex PCR. This table holds 100,000 or so clones, about 72% found once. The specimen sequenced was memory CD8+ T cells sorted from blood. The receptors were gathered from a woman in her 30s in good health. Each CDR3 is given with its conserved first and last residue. D genes are given only for firm matches. Rows give clone size only sometimes, using once, few, many, or a class for an expanded clone.

V gene	D gene	clone size	J gene	CDR3 protein	CDR3 DNA
TRBV28	NA	NA	TRBJ2-3	CASSLWRGREPHTDTQYF	TGTGCCAGCAGTTTATGGAGGGGCCGGGAACCGCACACAGATACGCAGTATTTT
TRBV28	NA	few	TRBJ1-2	CASSFRGTTYYGYTF	TGTGCCAGCAGTTTCAGGGGAACCACGTACTATGGCTACACCTTC
TRBV6-6	NA	few	TRBJ2-5	CASSLLGAETQYF	TGTGCCAGCAGTCTCTTGGGAGCAGAGACCCAGTACTTC
TRBV27	NA	NA	TRBJ1-4	CASMGWGEKLFF	TGTGCCAGCATGGGTTGGGGTGAAAAACTGTTTTTT
TRBV6-6	NA	NA	TRBJ1-5	CASTPFGQPQHF	TGTGCCAGCACCCCTTTCGGTCAGCCCCAGCATTTT
TRBV2	TRBD1	many	TRBJ2-1	CASSEIPGGEINEQFF	TGTGCCAGCAGTGAAATTCCAGGGGGCGAGATCAATGAGCAGTTCTTC
TRBV5-6	TRBD1	NA	TRBJ2-3	CASSLALGQGAAVLDTQYF	TGTGCCAGCAGCTTGGCCCTGGGACAGGGGGCCGCAGTTTTAGATACGCAGTATTTT
TRBV14	NA	NA	TRBJ2-5	CASSQEYGTEKQETQYF	TGTGCCAGCAGCCAAGAGTACGGGACGGAAAAACAAGAGACCCAGTACTTC
TRBV28	NA	NA	TRBJ1-4	CASSSVAGANEKLFF	TGTGCCAGCAGTTCCGTGGCGGGGGCTAATGAAAAACTGTTTTTT
TRBV13	TRBD1	NA	TRBJ1-1	CASSPWGQGNTEAFF	TGTGCCAGCAGCCCATGGGGACAGGGTAACACTGAAGCTTTCTTT
TRBV15	NA	few	TRBJ2-1	CATRPDIAEDNEQFF	TGTGCCACCCGACCGGATATAGCGGAAGACAATGAGCAGTTCTTC
TRBV10-1	TRBD2	NA	TRBJ2-2	CASSETSENTGELFF	TGCGCCAGCAGTGAAACTAGCGAGAACACCGGGGAGCTGTTTTTT
TRBV4-1	NA	NA	TRBJ1-1	CASSHARVSTRPGYRGAFF	TGCGCCAGCAGCCACGCCCGGGTGTCGACACGACCGGGGTATCGCGGAGCTTTCTTT
TRBV28	NA	NA	TRBJ1-4	CASSLWAKFGGQEKLFF	TGTGCCAGCAGTTTATGGGCCAAATTCGGGGGCCAAGAAAAACTGTTTTTT
TRBV28	NA	NA	TRBJ2-7	CASSFHPITDYEQYF	TGTGCCAGCAGTTTTCACCCCATCACGGACTACGAGCAGTACTTC
TRBV11-2	TRBD1	NA	TRBJ2-3	CASSVTGADTQYF	TGTGCCAGCAGCGTCACAGGGGCAGATACGCAGTATTTT
TRBV12-5	NA	few	TRBJ2-7	CASGLEYF	TGTGCTAGTGGTTTGGAGTACTTC
TRBV9	NA	NA	TRBJ2-5	CASSAQQGGETQYF	TGTGCCAGCAGCGCACAACAGGGAGGAGAGACCCAGTACTTC
TRBV7-6	NA	few	TRBJ1-2	CASSFFPGAKDGYTF	TGTGCCAGCAGCTTTTTTCCCGGGGCAAAAGATGGCTACACCTTC
TRBV28	NA	NA	TRBJ2-5	CASSSRDRQETQYF	TGTGCCAGCAGTTCCCGGGACCGACAAGAGACCCAGTACTTC
TRBV15	TRBD2	NA	TRBJ2-1	CATSGAWTSGDINEQFF	TGTGCCACCAGCGGGGCATGGACTAGCGGGGACATCAATGAGCAGTTCTTC
TRBV6-6	TRBD1	once	TRBJ1-5	CASSYGTDTGQPQHF	TGTGCCAGCAGTTATGGGACAGATACGGGTCAGCCCCAGCATTTT
TRBV6-4	NA	NA	TRBJ2-1	CASSEQGHGEQFF	TGTGCCAGCAGCGAACAGGGTCATGGTGAGCAGTTCTTC
TRBV21-1	NA	many	TRBJ2-7	CASSTPFRTGPSGRAHEQYF	TGTGCCAGCAGCACTCCTTTTAGGACAGGGCCTAGCGGGAGGGCCCACGAGCAGTACTTC
TRBV11-2	NA	NA	TRBJ2-7	CASSRGSNYEQYF	TGTGCCAGCAGCCGGGGATCGAACTACGAGCAGTACTTC
TRBV29-1	TRBD2	few	TRBJ2-7	CSVEGTSGPYEQYF	TGCAGCGTTGAAGGGACTAGCGGACCCTACGAGCAGTACTTC
TRBV9	NA	NA	TRBJ2-1	CASSLLGGGEQFF	TGTGCCAGCAGCTTACTAGGGGGTGGGGAGCAGTTCTTC
TRBV4-1	TRBD2	NA	TRBJ2-3	CASSQVPSGISDTQYF	TGCGCCAGCAGCCAAGTGCCTAGCGGGATCTCAGATACGCAGTATTTT
TRBV11-2	TRBD1	NA	TRBJ2-7	CASSLGPGQGYEQYF	TGTGCCAGCAGCTTAGGACCGGGACAGGGCTACGAGCAGTACTTC
TRBV5-1	NA	NA	TRBJ2-1	CASSLASQLYNEQFF	TGCGCCAGCAGCTTGGCTTCCCAACTCTACAATGAGCAGTTCTTC
TRBV7-9	TRBD1	NA	TRBJ1-2	CASFPGGGYGYTF	TGTGCCAGCTTCCCAGGGGGGGGCTATGGCTACACCTTC
TRBV19	TRBD1	many	TRBJ1-5	CASSVTGDGNQPQHF	TGTGCCAGTAGTGTGACAGGGGATGGCAATCAGCCCCAGCATTTT
TRBV25-1	NA	NA	TRBJ2-7	CASSEGKEEPGEQYF	TGTGCCAGCAGTGAAGGGAAGGAAGAGCCGGGCGAGCAGTACTTC
TRBV27	NA	NA	TRBJ2-6	CASRREPSSGANVLTF	TGTGCCAGCAGGAGAGAGCCGAGCTCTGGGGCCAACGTCCTGACTTTC
TRBV6-6	NA	NA	TRBJ2-2	CASSYSKGGPTGELFF	TGTGCCAGCAGTTACTCGAAGGGAGGCCCCACCGGGGAGCTGTTTTTT
TRBV28	NA	NA	TRBJ2-1	CASSSPSFRYNEQFF	TGTGCCAGCAGTTCCCCGAGCTTTCGGTACAATGAGCAGTTCTTC
TRBV4-1	TRBD2	NA	TRBJ2-3	CASSQGLAGGPDTQYF	TGCGCCAGCAGCCAAGGACTAGCGGGAGGGCCAGATACGCAGTATTTT
TRBV5-5	NA	NA	TRBJ2-7	CASSFLQRITTRYEQYF	TGTGCCAGCAGCTTTCTCCAGAGAATCACTACTCGGTACGAGCAGTACTTC
TRBV27	TRBD2	many	TRBJ2-5	CASSLASGSSETQYF	TGTGCCAGCAGTTTAGCTAGCGGGAGTTCCGAGACCCAGTACTTC
TRBV7-6	NA	NA	TRBJ1-3	CASSEGPGYSGNTIYF	TGTGCCAGCAGCGAGGGGCCAGGTTACTCTGGAAACACCATATATTTT
TRBV7-9	NA	NA	TRBJ2-1	CASSLWPYNEQFF	TGTGCCAGCAGCTTATGGCCTTACAATGAGCAGTTCTTC
TRBV4-1	NA	NA	TRBJ1-5	CASSQDHYSNQPQHF	TGCGCCAGCAGCCAAGATCACTACAGCAATCAGCCCCAGCATTTT
TRBV19	NA	NA	TRBJ2-2	CASSFWGNTGELFF	TGTGCCAGTTCGTTTTGGGGGAACACCGGGGAGCTGTTTTTT
TRBV4-1	NA	NA	TRBJ2-7	CASSHGLGRGYEQYF	TGCGCCAGCAGCCATGGACTTGGAAGGGGATACGAGCAGTACTTC
TRBV30	TRBD2	once	TRBJ2-7	CAWSHSSGSWSYEQYF	TGTGCCTGGAGTCATAGTAGCGGGAGCTGGTCCTACGAGCAGTACTTC
TRBV5-1	NA	NA	TRBJ2-7	CASAFGLMESYEQYF	TGCGCCAGCGCATTCGGGCTAATGGAGTCCTACGAGCAGTACTTC
TRBV2	TRBD1	NA	TRBJ1-5	CASTATGGGNQPQHF	TGTGCCAGCACAGCGACAGGGGGAGGAAATCAGCCCCAGCATTTT